This is a list of T cell receptor beta chains from one sample in a study of regulatory T cells in long-lasting Graves disease. One entry per CDR3 protein, called by TCRdb with MiXCR from the multiplex PCR reads. The table has roughly 420,000 distinct CDR3 sequences, roughly 15% seen once. These same records also appear under a second study, on T cells in Graves' hyperthyroidism and ophthalmopathy.

The sample here was peripheral blood mononuclear cells (PBMCs), taken at new diagnosis, from a patient treated with antithyroid drugs. Source of these receptors: a woman in her twenties or thirties with Graves disease. The CDR3 runs from the conserved cysteine through the conserved F or W. Fields, in order: J gene, D gene, V gene, clone size, CDR3 DNA, CDR3 protein. A D gene is named only where the DNA matches it firmly. Size tells how often a clone was seen (once, few, many) or the class of an expanded clone, and some rows leave it out.

TRBJ2-1 TRBD2 TRBV10-2 - TGCGCCAGCAGTGAGGGAGAACTAGCGGGAACTAGCTCCTACAATGAGCAGTTCTTC CASSEGELAGTSSYNEQFF
TRBJ1-4 - TRBV7-9 many TGTGCCAGCAGCTTAGCTGGAACTAATGAAAAACTGTTTTTT CASSLAGTNEKLFF
TRBJ2-1 - TRBV28 many TGTGCCAGCAGCTCAATGTCAGGGAGCTCCTACAATGAGCAGTTCTTC CASSSMSGSSYNEQFF
TRBJ2-7 - TRBV28 many TGTGCCAGCAGTTTTGTGGAAAGGCCCTACGAGCAGTACTTC CASSFVERPYEQYF
TRBJ2-7 - TRBV6-2/TRBV6-3 many TGTGCCAGCAGTTACTCAGGCAGCCACGAGCAGTACTTC CASSYSGSHEQYF
TRBJ2-7 TRBD1 TRBV28 - TGTGCCAGCAGTGTTACCGGGACAGCCTACGAGCAGTACTTC CASSVTGTAYEQYF
TRBJ2-1 TRBD2 TRBV6-2/TRBV6-3 - TGTGCCAGCAGTTACTCGACCTCGACCTCCGGGACTAGCTGGTACAATGAGCAGTTCTTC CASSYSTSTSGTSWYNEQFF
TRBJ1-1 - TRBV20-1 - TGCAGTGCTAGTCGTCAGGCCAACACTGAAGCTTTCTTT CSASRQANTEAFF
TRBJ2-5 - TRBV3-1 many TGTGCCAGCAGCCAGTTCGAGACCCAGTACTTC CASSQFETQYF
TRBJ2-1 TRBD2 TRBV30 few TGTGCCTGGAGTGTACTCAGGGAGGGCAATGAGCAGTTCTTC CAWSVLREGNEQFF
TRBJ2-1 TRBD2 TRBV3-1 many TGTGCCAGCAAGAACACCCGGGGGGACTTCTACAATGAGCAGTTCTTC CASKNTRGDFYNEQFF
TRBJ2-1 - TRBV4-1 - TGCGCCAGCAACCAAGTTTCGGAGGGGGCGGGCGGAAATGAACAGTTCTTC CASNQVSEGAGGNEQFF
TRBJ2-5 - TRBV5-1 - TGCGCCAGCAGCTCTTCTTGGGACGGCGAGACCCAGTACTTC CASSSSWDGETQYF
TRBJ2-7 - TRBV28 few TGTGCCAGCAGTCGACTGACTAGGCGAGAGGACGAGCAGTACTTC CASSRLTRREDEQYF
TRBJ2-1 - TRBV18 few TGTGCCAGCTCACCTTCGGACGCTCCCCCCGGGCAGTTCTTC CASSPSDAPPGQFF
TRBJ2-1 - TRBV5-5 many TGTGCCAGCAGCTTGATTGAGTATGAGCAGTTCTTC CASSLIEYEQFF
TRBJ2-1 TRBD2 TRBV14 many TGTGCCAGCAGCCACCGCCAAAGCGGGAGCTCCTACAATGAGCAGTTCTTC CASSHRQSGSSYNEQFF
TRBJ2-1 - TRBV24-1 many TGTGCCACCAGTGATAGCTTACACAGCTCCTACAATGAGCAGTTCTTC CATSDSLHSSYNEQFF
TRBJ2-3 - TRBV5-1 many TGTGCCAGCAGCTTAGCTTCCAGGGGCGCAGATACGCAGTATTTT CASSLASRGADTQYF
TRBJ2-3 TRBD1 TRBV27 many TGTGCCAGCCCCGGGACAGGGTTAACAGATACGCAGTATTTT CASPGTGLTDTQYF
TRBJ1-2 TRBD1 TRBV6-1 many TGTGCCAGCAGTGAAACGCTGACAGGGGTGGGCTACACCTTC CASSETLTGVGYTF
TRBJ2-1 - TRBV28 many TGTGCCAGCACCGGGTGGCAGGGGCTTAGGGAGCAGTTCTTC CASTGWQGLREQFF
TRBJ2-7 - TRBV2 - TGTGCCAGCTCCAGCGGGTTTCCCCCCTACGAGCAGTACTTC CASSSGFPPYEQYF
TRBJ2-1 - TRBV20-1 many TGCAGTGCCCCGTGGGACGGGAGCTTTGGTAGTGGTGAGCAGTTCTTC CSAPWDGSFGSGEQFF
TRBJ2-1 TRBD2 TRBV2 many TGTGCCAGCAGTGAACGGAGCGGGAGAAGGATCAACAATGAGCAGTTCTTC CASSERSGRRINNEQFF
TRBJ2-1 TRBD1 TRBV7-8 once TGTGCCAGCAGCCCGCGGACAGGGGGTGAGCAGTTCTTC CASSPRTGGEQFF
TRBJ2-4 - TRBV20-1 many TGCAGTGCTAGGGCAGGGACGGACATTCAGTACTTC CSARAGTDIQYF
TRBJ2-7 TRBD2 TRBV28 many TGTGCCAGCAGGACAGCGGGGTACGAGCAGTACTTC CASRTAGYEQYF
TRBJ2-5 - TRBV7-9 - TGTGCCAGCAGCATCCGGGAGAGGGAGACCCAGTACTTC CASSIRERETQYF
TRBJ2-5 TRBD2 TRBV6-2/TRBV6-3 many TGTGCCAGCAGTTACGGGACTAGCGGGAGTAATCAAGAGACCCAGTACTTC CASSYGTSGSNQETQYF
TRBJ2-7 - TRBV5-5 many TGTGCCAGCAGCTTGGGGCCCGCGGGGGCCTCCTACGAGCAGTACTTC CASSLGPAGASYEQYF
TRBJ1-4 - TRBV7-6 few TGTGCCAGCAGCTTACGGGCCGATGCAACTAATGAAAAACTGTTTTTT CASSLRADATNEKLFF
TRBJ1-1 - TRBV6-1 many TGTGCCAGCACTATTGTTATGAACACTGAAGCTTTCTTT CASTIVMNTEAFF
TRBJ2-1 - TRBV27 - TGTGCCAGCAGTTTATCGATTTTGCCGAGCAATGAGCAGTTCTTC CASSLSILPSNEQFF